This T cell receptor (beta chain) was captured by sequencing in a study of blood T cell repertoires in COVID-19. The V end lost 6 bases, the J end lost 1 base, and 13 bases lay between the germline ends. This CDR3 spans 15 amino acids. Germline V gives CDR1 SGHKS, CDR2 YYEKEE (reference sequence). Produced via immunoSEQ multiplex PCR; TCRdb's table is partial and in-frame only. The profile shows about 40,000 clones, roughly 83% of them singletons. The sequencing sample was made of peripheral blood. J is TRBJ2-2 and V is TRBV5-5; possibly TRBD1 for D (6 bases). The receptor's source is a woman aged 55-70 years with acute or convalescent COVID-19. CDR3: CASTLQTGNTGELFF. The DNA for the CDR3 is TGTGCCAGCACCCTCCAGACAGGGAACACCGGGGAGCTGTTTTTT. Together with reference TRBV5-5 and TRBJ2-2, the CDR3 gives the full variable domain: DAGVTQSPTHLIKTRGQQVTLRCSPISGHKSVSWYQQVLGQGPQFIFQYYEKEERGRGNFPDRFSARQFPNYSSELNVNALLLGDSALYLCASTLQTGNTGELFFGEGSRLTVL.